This TCR beta chain was documented in a study of blood T cell repertoires in COVID-19. Looking at the study overall: Donors in the United States, Italy and Spain gave samples during acute or convalescent COVID-19. The cDNA or gDNA used as material had been derived from T cells, B-cell-depleted T cells, or PBMCs.

In the original workflow: Amplification of reference gene primers was used by the study to estimate nucleated cell counts. Libraries were prepared by immunoSEQ multiplex PCR; TCRdb keeps only in-frame clonotypes and omits some of them. That table gives V, J and clone size, and the DNA gave D and trimming. The sample holds 150,000 to 200,000 clones, approximately 85% seen once. Germline CDR1 reads KGHDR; CDR2 reads SFDVKD. V lost 4 bases and J lost 10, with 11 bases in between. There are 12 residues in the CDR3. The material sequenced was peripheral blood. The receptor comes from a human donor with active or convalescent COVID-19. The donor label of this sample is uncertain. The chain couples TRBV24-1 to TRBJ2-3; D is possibly TRBD1 (6 bases). The CDR3 sequence: CATSDKNRAQYF. CDR3 DNA: TGTGCCACCAGTGACAAGAACAGGGCGCAGTATTTT.